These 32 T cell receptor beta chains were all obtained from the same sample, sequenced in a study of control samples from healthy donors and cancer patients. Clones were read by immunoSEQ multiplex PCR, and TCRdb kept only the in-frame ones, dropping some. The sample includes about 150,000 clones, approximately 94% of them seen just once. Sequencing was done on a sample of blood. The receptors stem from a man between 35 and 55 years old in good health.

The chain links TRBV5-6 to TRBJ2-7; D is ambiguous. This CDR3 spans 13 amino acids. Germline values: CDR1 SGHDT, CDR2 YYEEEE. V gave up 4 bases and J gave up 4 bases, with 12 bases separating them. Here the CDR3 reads CASSEGARYEQYF. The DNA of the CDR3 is TGTGCCAGCAGCGAAGGCGCAAGGTACGAGCAGTACTTC.

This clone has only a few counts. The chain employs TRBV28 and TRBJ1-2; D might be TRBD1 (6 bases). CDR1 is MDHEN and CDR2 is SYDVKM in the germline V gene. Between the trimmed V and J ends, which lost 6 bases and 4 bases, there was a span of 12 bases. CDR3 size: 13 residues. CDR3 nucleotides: TGTGCCAGCAGCCAAAGACAGGCCTATGGCTACACCTTC. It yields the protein CASSQRQAYGYTF.

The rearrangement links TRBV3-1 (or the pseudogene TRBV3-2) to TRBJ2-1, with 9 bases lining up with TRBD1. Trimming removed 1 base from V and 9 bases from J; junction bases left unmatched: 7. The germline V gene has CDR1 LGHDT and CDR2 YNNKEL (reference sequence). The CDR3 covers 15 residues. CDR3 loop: CASSQVHRGRTEQFF. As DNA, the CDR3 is TGTGCCAGCAGCCAAGTTCACAGGGGGCGGACTGAGCAGTTCTTC.

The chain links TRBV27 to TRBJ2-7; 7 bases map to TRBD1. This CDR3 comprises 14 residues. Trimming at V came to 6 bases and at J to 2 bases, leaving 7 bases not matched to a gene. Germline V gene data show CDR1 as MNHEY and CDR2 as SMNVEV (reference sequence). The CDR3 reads CASRPTGSTYEQYF. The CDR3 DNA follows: TGTGCCAGCAGGCCGACAGGGTCTACCTACGAGCAGTACTTC.

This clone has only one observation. The CDR3 loop is CASSSLSPLGRVFF. In DNA form, the CDR3 reads TGTGCCAGCAGTTCCCTTTCCCCATTGGGGAGGGTGTTTTTT. The chain joins TRBV28 to TRBJ1-4; D is ambiguous. This CDR3 has 14 amino acids. Germline CDR1 reads MDHEN; CDR2 reads SYDVKM. V dropped 4 bases and J dropped 15 bases, with 21 bases sitting between them.

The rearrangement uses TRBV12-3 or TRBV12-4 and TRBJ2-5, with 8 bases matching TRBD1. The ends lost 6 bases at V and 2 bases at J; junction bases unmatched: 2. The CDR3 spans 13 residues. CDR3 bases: TGTGCCAGCAGCGGGACAGGACAAGAGACCCAGTACTTC. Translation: CASSGTGQETQYF.

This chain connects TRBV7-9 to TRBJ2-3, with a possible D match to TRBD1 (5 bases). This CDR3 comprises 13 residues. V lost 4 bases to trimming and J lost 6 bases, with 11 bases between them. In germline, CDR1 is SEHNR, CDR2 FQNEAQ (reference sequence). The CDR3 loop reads CASSSRGVDTQYF. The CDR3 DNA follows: TGTGCCAGCAGCTCTAGGGGTGTGGATACGCAGTATTTT. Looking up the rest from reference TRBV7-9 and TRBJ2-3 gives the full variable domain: DTGVSQNPRHKITKRGQNVTFRCDPISEHNRLYWYRQTLGQGPEFLTYFQNEAQLEKSRLLSDRFSAERPKGSFSTLEIQRTEQGDSAMYLCASSSRGVDTQYFGPGTRLTVL.

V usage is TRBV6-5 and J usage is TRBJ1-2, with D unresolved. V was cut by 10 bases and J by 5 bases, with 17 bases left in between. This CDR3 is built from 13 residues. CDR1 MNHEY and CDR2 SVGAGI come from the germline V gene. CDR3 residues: CANPRTVLYGYTF. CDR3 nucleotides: TGTGCCAACCCAAGGACGGTACTGTATGGCTACACCTTC.

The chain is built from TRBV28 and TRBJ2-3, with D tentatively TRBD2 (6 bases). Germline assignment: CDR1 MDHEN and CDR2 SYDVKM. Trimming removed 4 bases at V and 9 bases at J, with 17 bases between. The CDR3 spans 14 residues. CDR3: CASSSSAGRGTQYF. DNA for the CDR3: TGTGCCAGCAGTTCTAGCGCCGGGCGAGGAACGCAGTATTTT.

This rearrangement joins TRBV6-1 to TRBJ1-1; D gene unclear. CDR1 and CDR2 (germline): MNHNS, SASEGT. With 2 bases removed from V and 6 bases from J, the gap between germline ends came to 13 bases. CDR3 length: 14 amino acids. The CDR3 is CASSETAWVSEAFF. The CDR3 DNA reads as TGTGCCAGCAGTGAAACGGCCTGGGTCTCTGAAGCTTTCTTT.

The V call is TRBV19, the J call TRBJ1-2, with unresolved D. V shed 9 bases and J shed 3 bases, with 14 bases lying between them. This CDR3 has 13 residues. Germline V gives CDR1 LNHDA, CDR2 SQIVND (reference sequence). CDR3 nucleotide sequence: TGTGCCAGCGCCTCTGGGCAGTACTATGGCTACACCTTC. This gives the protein CASASGQYYGYTF.

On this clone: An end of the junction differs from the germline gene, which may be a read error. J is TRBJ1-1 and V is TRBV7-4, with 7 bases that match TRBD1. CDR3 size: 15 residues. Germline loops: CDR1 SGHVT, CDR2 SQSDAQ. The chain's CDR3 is CAGSLGGTVNTEAFF. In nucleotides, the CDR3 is TGTGCCGGCAGCCTAGGTGGGACAGTGAACACTGAAGCTTTCTTT.

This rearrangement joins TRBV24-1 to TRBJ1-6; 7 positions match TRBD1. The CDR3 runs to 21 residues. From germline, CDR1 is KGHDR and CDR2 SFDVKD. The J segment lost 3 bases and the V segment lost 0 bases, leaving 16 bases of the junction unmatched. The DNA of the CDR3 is TGTGCCACCAGTGATTTGCGGAAAGACAGGGCCACCAACTACTATAATTCACCCCTCCACTTT. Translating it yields CATSDLRKDRATNYYNSPLHF.

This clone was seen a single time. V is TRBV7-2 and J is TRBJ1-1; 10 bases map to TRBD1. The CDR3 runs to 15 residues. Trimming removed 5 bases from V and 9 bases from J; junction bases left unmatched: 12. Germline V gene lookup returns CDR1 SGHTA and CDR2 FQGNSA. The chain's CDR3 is CASSLPRTGGWQAFF. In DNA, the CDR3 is TGTGCCAGCAGCCTGCCAAGGACAGGGGGATGGCAAGCTTTCTTT.

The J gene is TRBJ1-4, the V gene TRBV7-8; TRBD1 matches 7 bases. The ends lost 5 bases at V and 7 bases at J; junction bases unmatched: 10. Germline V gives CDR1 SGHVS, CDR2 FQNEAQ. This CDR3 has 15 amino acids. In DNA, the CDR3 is TGTGCCAGCAGCGCCCTAACAGGGGAGGGTGAAAAACTGTTTTTT. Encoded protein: CASSALTGEGEKLFF.

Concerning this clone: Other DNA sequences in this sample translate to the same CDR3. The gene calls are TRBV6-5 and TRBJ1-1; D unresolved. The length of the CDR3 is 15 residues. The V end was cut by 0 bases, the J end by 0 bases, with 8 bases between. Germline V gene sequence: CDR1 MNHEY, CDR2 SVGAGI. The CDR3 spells CASSYSGRMNTEAFF. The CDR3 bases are TGTGCCAGCAGTTACTCGGGGAGAATGAACACTGAAGCTTTCTTT.

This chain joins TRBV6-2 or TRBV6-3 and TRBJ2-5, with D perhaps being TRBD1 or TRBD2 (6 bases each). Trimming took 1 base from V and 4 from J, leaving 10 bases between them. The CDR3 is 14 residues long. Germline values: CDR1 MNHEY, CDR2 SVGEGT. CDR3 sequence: CASSYLKGGETQYF. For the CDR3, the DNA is TGTGCCAGCAGTTACTTGAAGGGGGGAGAGACCCAGTACTTC.

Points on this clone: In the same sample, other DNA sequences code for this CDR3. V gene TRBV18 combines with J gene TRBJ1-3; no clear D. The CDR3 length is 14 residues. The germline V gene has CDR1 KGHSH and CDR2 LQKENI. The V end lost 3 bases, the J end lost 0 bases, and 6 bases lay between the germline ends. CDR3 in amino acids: CASSPQDSGNTIYF. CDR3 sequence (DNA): TGTGCCAGCTCACCGCAGGACTCTGGAAACACCATATATTTT.

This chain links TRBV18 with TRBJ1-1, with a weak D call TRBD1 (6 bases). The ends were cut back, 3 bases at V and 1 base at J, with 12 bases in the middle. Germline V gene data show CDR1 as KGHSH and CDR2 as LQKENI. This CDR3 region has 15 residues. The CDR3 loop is CASSPDSLSNTEAFF. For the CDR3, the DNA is TGTGCCAGCTCACCGGACAGTCTTTCGAACACTGAAGCTTTCTTT. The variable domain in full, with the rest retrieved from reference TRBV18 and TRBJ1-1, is NAGVMQNPRHLVRRRGQEARLRCSPMKGHSHVYWYRQLPEEGLKFMVYLQKENIIDESGMPKERFSAEFPKEGPSILRIQQVVRGDSAAYFCASSPDSLSNTEAFFGQGTRLTVV.

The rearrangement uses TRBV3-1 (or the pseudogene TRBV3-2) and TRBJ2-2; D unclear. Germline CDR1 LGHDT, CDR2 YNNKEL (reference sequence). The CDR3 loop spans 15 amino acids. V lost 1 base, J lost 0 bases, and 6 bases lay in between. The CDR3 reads CASSQGGANTGELFF. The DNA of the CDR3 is TGTGCCAGCAGCCAAGGCGGCGCGAACACCGGGGAGCTGTTTTTT.

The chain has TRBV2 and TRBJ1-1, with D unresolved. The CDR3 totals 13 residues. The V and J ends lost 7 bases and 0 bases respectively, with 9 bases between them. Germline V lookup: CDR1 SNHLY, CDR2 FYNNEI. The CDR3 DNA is TGTGCCAGCAAAGGGCAGTTGAACACTGAAGCTTTCTTT. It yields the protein CASKGQLNTEAFF.

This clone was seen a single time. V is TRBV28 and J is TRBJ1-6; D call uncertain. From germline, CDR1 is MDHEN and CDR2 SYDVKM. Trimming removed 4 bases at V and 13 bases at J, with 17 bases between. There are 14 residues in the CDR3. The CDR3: CASSSPGWTNPLHF. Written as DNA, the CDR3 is TGTGCCAGCAGTTCTCCTGGGTGGACGAATCCCCTCCACTTT.

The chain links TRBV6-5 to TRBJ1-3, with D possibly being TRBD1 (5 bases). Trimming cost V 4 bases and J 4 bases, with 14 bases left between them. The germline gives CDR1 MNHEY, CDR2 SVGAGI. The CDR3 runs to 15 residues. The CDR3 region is CASSWDFVEGNTIYF. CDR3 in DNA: TGTGCCAGCAGTTGGGACTTTGTGGAGGGAAACACCATATATTTT.

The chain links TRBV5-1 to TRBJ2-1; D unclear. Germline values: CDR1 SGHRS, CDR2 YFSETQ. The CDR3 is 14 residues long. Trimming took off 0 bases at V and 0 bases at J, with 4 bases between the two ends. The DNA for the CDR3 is TGCGCCAGCAGCTTGGGCCACTCCTACAATGAGCAGTTCTTC. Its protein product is CASSLGHSYNEQFF. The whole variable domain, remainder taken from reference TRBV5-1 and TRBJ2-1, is KAGVTQTPRYLIKTRGQQVTLSCSPISGHRSVSWYQQTPGQGLQFLFEYFSETQRNKGNFPGRFSGRQFSNSRSEMNVSTLELGDSALYLCASSLGHSYNEQFFGPGTRLTVL.

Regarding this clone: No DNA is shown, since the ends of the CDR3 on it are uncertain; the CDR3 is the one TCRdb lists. The CDR3 loop reads CASSSGSGNSPLHF. V and J are TRBV19 and TRBJ1-6; TRBD1, the table's D call, lacks a check against the DNA. Germline V CDR1 and CDR2: LNHDA, SQIVND (reference sequence). The CDR3 comprises 14 residues, both ends counted.

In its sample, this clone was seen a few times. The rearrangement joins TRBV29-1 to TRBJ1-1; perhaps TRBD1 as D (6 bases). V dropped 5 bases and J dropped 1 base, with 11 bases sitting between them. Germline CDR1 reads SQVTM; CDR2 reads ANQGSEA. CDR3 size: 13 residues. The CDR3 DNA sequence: TGCAGCGTTTCAGGACAGCCGAACACTGAAGCTTTCTTT. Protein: CSVSGQPNTEAFF.

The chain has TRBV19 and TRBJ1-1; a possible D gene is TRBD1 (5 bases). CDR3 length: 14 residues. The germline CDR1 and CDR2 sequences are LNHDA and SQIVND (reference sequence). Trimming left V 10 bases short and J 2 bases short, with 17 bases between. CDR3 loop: CATRPGPSNTEAFF. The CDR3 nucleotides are TGTGCCACGAGACCGGGACCGTCAAACACTGAAGCTTTCTTT.

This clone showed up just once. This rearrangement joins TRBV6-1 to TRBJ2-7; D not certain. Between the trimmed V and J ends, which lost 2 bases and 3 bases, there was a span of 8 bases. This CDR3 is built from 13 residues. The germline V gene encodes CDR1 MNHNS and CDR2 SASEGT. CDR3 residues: CASSEREIYEQYF. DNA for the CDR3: TGTGCCAGCAGTGAACGAGAGATCTACGAGCAGTACTTC.

This chain's CDR3 is CASGQGPTREQYF. The CDR3 DNA reads TGTGCCAGCGGCCAAGGGCCGACCCGCGAGCAGTACTTC. The chain joins TRBV28 to TRBJ2-7; D gene ambiguous. This CDR3 comprises 13 residues. Between the trimmed V and J ends, which lost 8 bases and 6 bases, there was a span of 17 bases. Germline loops: CDR1 MDHEN, CDR2 SYDVKM.

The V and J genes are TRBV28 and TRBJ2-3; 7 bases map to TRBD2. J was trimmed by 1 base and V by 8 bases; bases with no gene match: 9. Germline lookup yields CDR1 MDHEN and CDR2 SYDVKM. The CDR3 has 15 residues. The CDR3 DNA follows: TGTGCCAGCCGCTACGGGGGAGGGGGCACAGATACGCAGTATTTT. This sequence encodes CASRYGGGGTDTQYF. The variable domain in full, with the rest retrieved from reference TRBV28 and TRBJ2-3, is DVKVTQSSRYLVKRTGEKVFLECVQDMDHENMFWYRQDPGLGLRLIYFSYDVKMKEKGDIPEGYSVSREKKERFSLILESASTNQTSMYLCASRYGGGGTDTQYFGPGTRLTVL.

CDR3 sequence (DNA): TGTGCCAGCAGTCAAGGCGGGACGGTACACAATGAGCAGTTCTTC. Encoded protein: CASSQGGTVHNEQFF. This chain joins TRBV28 and TRBJ2-1; perhaps TRBD2 as D (6 bases). Trimming pared 5 bases from V and 5 bases from J, leaving 16 bases between. Germline V lookup: CDR1 MDHEN, CDR2 SYDVKM. The CDR3 runs to 15 residues. Full variable domain (remainder filled in from reference TRBV28 and TRBJ2-1): DVKVTQSSRYLVKRTGEKVFLECVQDMDHENMFWYRQDPGLGLRLIYFSYDVKMKEKGDIPEGYSVSREKKERFSLILESASTNQTSMYLCASSQGGTVHNEQFFGPGTRLTVL.

This CDR3 is CASSHQGWGEAFF. CDR3 nucleotide sequence: TGTGCCAGCAGCCATCAGGGGTGGGGTGAAGCTTTCTTT. The genes are TRBV3-1 (or the pseudogene TRBV3-2) and TRBJ1-1; tentative D call: TRBD1 (6 bases). The V and J ends lost 3 bases and 7 bases respectively, with 12 bases between them. The CDR3 spans 13 residues. Germline CDR1 LGHDT, CDR2 YNNKEL (reference sequence).